This T cell receptor beta chain was identified in a study of cytomegalovirus exposure and HLA in healthy donors. General observations from the study: There were under 200 TCR beta chains listed as cytomegalovirus-associated. It was likely that a cluster of highly shared sequence variants was a sequencing artifact.

The CDR3 has 15 amino acids. Germline lookup yields CDR1 LNHDA and CDR2 SQIVND (reference sequence). Deletions cut 1 base from V and 5 bases from J, with 11 bases between. The PCR had 60 Vbeta and 13 Jbeta primers. Generated by immunoSEQ multiplex PCR, the TCRdb table keeps only in-frame clones and is missing some. The table has 110,000 to 150,000 clones, 80% to 85% seen once. This clone turned up a few times. Its cognate antigen is unknown. The receptor was isolated from a male donor in good health and CMV-seronegative. The rearrangement links TRBV19 to TRBJ2-2; D is perhaps TRBD1 (7 bases). Sequencing was performed on PBMCs. CDR3 amino acids: CASSIAPGGTGELFF. CDR3 nucleotide sequence: TGTGCCAGTAGTATAGCACCAGGGGGGACCGGGGAGCTGTTTTTT.